These 29 T cell receptor beta chains were all obtained from the same sample, sequenced in a study of T cell repertoires in cytomegalovirus infection. Via MiXCR, TCRdb re-called the reads, giving one row per CDR3 protein. The profile shows fewer than 550,000 distinct CDR3 sequences, about 10% of them singletons. The material sequenced was PBMCs. The origin of the receptors is a human donor in good health (CMV status not recorded). Some clones in this sample may be carry-over from other donors' samples.

This clonotype occurred many times. The V call is TRBV7-8, the J call TRBJ1-2, with no clear D. Trimming removed 4 bases from V and 4 bases from J, with 10 bases in between. The germline V gene has CDR1 SGHVS and CDR2 FQNEAQ. This CDR3 is 13 amino acids long. Here the CDR3 reads CASSSGWSYGYTF. CDR3 in DNA: TGTGCCAGCAGCTCCGGGTGGAGCTATGGCTACACCTTC.

This clonotype showed up many times. The J gene is TRBJ2-7, the V gene TRBV6-5; D is perhaps TRBD1 (7 bases). In germline, CDR1 is MNHEY, CDR2 SVGAGI. The CDR3 spans 12 residues. V was trimmed by 6 bases and J by 7 bases, leaving 13 bases between them. This CDR3 is CASRTPGGEQYF. CDR3 DNA: TGTGCCAGCAGGACCCCAGGGGGGGAGCAGTACTTC.

This clonotype was seen at least ten times. This chain connects TRBV6-2 or TRBV6-3 to TRBJ1-2; a possible D gene is TRBD1 (5 bases). Germline lookup yields CDR1 MNHEY and CDR2 SVGEGT. V was trimmed by 6 bases and J by 6 bases, leaving 14 bases between them. The CDR3 has 13 residues. The CDR3 DNA reads as TGTGCCAGCAGGCGAGCAGGGTCTGATGGCTACACCTTC. Translation gives CASRRAGSDGYTF.

This clonotype was seen at least ten times. The chain employs TRBV6-4 and TRBJ2-2, with unresolved D. Germline V gives CDR1 MRHNA, CDR2 SNTAGT. Trimming stripped 2 bases from V and 1 base from J, with 5 bases between. This CDR3 contains 14 residues. The chain's CDR3 is CASSDGWNTGELFF. DNA for the CDR3: TGTGCCAGCAGTGACGGGTGGAACACCGGGGAGCTGTTTTTT.

In this sample, this clonotype turned up many times. The chain has TRBV6-1 and TRBJ1-2; perhaps TRBD1 as D (5 bases). The CDR3 covers 15 residues. V was clipped by 1 base and J by 6 bases, with 15 bases between them. CDR1 and CDR2 from the germline V gene are MNHNS and SASEGT. CDR3 nucleotides: TGTGCCAGCAGTGAAGGTACGGCAGGGAGGGATGGCTACACCTTC. Its protein is CASSEGTAGRDGYTF.

The chain recombines TRBV5-1 with TRBJ1-6; D is unresolved. Between the trimmed V and J ends, which lost 0 bases and 0 bases, there was a span of 10 bases. From germline, CDR1 is SGHRS and CDR2 YFSETQ. This CDR3 has 17 residues. The CDR3 bases are TGCGCCAGCAGCTTGGGTTTCGAGAGCTCCTATAATTCACCCCTCCACTTT. It translates to CASSLGFESSYNSPLHF.

V and J are TRBV11-2 and TRBJ1-2, with a tentative D call TRBD1 (5 bases). This CDR3 region has 13 residues. Germline CDR1 SGHAT, CDR2 FQNNGV. Trimming took off 5 bases at V and 7 bases at J, with 14 bases between the two ends. Here the CDR3 reads CASSADGAGGYTF. DNA for the CDR3: TGTGCCAGCAGCGCAGATGGGGCGGGTGGCTACACCTTC.

This clonotype has only a few counts. The chain joins TRBV20-1 to TRBJ2-7, with TRBD2 matching over 12 bases. Germline V gives CDR1 DFQATT, CDR2 SNEGSKA (reference sequence). After removal of 2 bases from V and 0 bases from J, the junction contained 8 bases not matched to a gene. The CDR3 runs 17 residues. The DNA for the CDR3 is TGCAGTGCTAGACCGCCTATACTAGCGGGAGGCTCCTACGAGCAGTACTTC. Protein sequence: CSARPPILAGGSYEQYF.

This clonotype was seen many times. V gene TRBV28 combines with J gene TRBJ1-5; a possible D gene is TRBD1 (6 bases). Germline-derived CDR1 and CDR2 are MDHEN and SYDVKM. V shed 3 bases and J shed 3 bases, with 21 bases lying between them. The CDR3 extends over 18 amino acids. CDR3 sequence reads: CASSFSPTGKWVNQPQHF. As DNA, the CDR3 is TGTGCCAGCAGTTTTTCCCCCACAGGGAAGTGGGTCAATCAGCCCCAGCATTTT.

The rearrangement uses TRBV14 and TRBJ1-4, with 7 bases identical to TRBD1. The germline V gene encodes CDR1 SGHDN and CDR2 FVKESK. CDR3 length: 14 amino acids. J was trimmed by 2 bases and V by 3 bases; bases with no gene match: 0. The CDR3 here is CASSQTGTNEKLFF. For the CDR3, the DNA is TGTGCCAGCAGCCAGACAGGGACTAATGAAAAACTGTTTTTT. The variable domain in full, completed from reference TRBV14 and TRBJ1-4, reads EAGVTQFPSHSVIEKGQTVTLRCDPISGHDNLYWYRRVMGKEIKFLLHFVKESKQDESGMPNNRFLAERTGGTYSTLKVQPAELEDSGVYFCASSQTGTNEKLFFGSGTQLSVL.

V gene TRBV11-2 combines with J gene TRBJ2-2, with D perhaps TRBD1 (6 bases). The CDR3 consists of 17 residues. Trimming stripped 0 bases from V and 0 bases from J, with 11 bases between. Germline CDR1 reads SGHAT; CDR2 reads FQNNGV. CDR3 bases: TGTGCCAGCAGCTTAGAGGGGGCAGAAACGAACACCGGGGAGCTGTTTTTT. Its protein is CASSLEGAETNTGELFF.

This clonotype was seen at least ten times. The chain carries TRBV7-2 and TRBJ2-3, with D unresolved. The CDR3 covers 15 residues. Per germline, CDR1 SGHTA and CDR2 FQGNSA. V lost 5 bases, J lost 0 bases, and 12 bases lay in between. CDR3 bases: TGTGCCAGCAGCCCAAGACCCTCCAGCACAGATACGCAGTATTTT. Translated: CASSPRPSSTDTQYF.

V and J are TRBV4-1 and TRBJ1-6; 11 bases map to TRBD1. The V gene's germline CDR1 is MGHRA and CDR2 YSYEKL. CDR3 length: 18 amino acids. The J segment lost 6 bases and the V segment lost 5 bases, leaving 12 bases of the junction unmatched. The CDR3 nucleotides are TGCGCCAGCAGCGCGCCTCCTGGACAGGGGGCGAGTAATTCACCCCTCCACTTT. Amino acid sequence: CASSAPPGQGASNSPLHF.

This clonotype was seen at least ten times. The rearrangement links TRBV28 to TRBJ2-7, with unresolved D. The V and J ends lost 3 bases and 9 bases respectively, with 18 bases between them. The CDR3 is 14 residues long. Germline assignment: CDR1 MDHEN and CDR2 SYDVKM. The DNA for the CDR3 is TGTGCCAGCAGTTTCTCTCCAGGTATGAGGCGGCAGTACTTC. Translation gives CASSFSPGMRRQYF.

This clonotype occurred many times. The V call is TRBV12-3 or TRBV12-4, the J call TRBJ2-1, with a weak D call TRBD2 (7 bases). V lost 3 bases and J 7 bases, leaving 40 bases between the germline ends. The CDR3 spans 23 residues. In DNA form, the CDR3 reads TGTGCCAGCAGTTTCGGACTCACCCTAGGAGTAGGCGGGGGCGCAGAGGGCAGAAATGAGCAGTTCTTC. Residues: CASSFGLTLGVGGGAEGRNEQFF.

This clonotype has ten or more counts. V and J are TRBV19 and TRBJ1-5; D might be TRBD1 (6 bases). The V gene lost 5 bases and the J gene lost 1 base, with 12 bases spanning the gap. CDR1 is LNHDA and CDR2 is SQIVND in the germline V gene (reference sequence). The CDR3 has 15 amino acids. CDR3 DNA: TGTGCCAGTAGTTGGACAGTCGGGAGCAATCAGCCCCAGCATTTT. Translating gives CASSWTVGSNQPQHF.

This clonotype was found many times. This chain links TRBV12-3 or TRBV12-4 with TRBJ1-2; TRBD1 might be the D (6 bases). This CDR3 contains 12 residues. CDR3 nucleotide sequence: TGTGGATCGGGGGCGAGCAACTATGGCTACACCTTC. Protein product: CGSGASNYGYTF.

This clonotype occurred many times. V usage is TRBV7-2 and J usage is TRBJ1-2; possibly TRBD1 for D (6 bases). With 2 bases removed from V and 5 bases from J, the gap between germline ends came to 12 bases. Germline assignment: CDR1 SGHTA and CDR2 FQGNSA. This CDR3 is built from 14 residues. CDR3: CASSLLQGAYGYTF. In nucleotides, the CDR3 is TGTGCCAGCAGCTTACTACAGGGTGCATATGGCTACACCTTC.

This clonotype was seen at least ten times. The CDR3 loop is CASSSLRQGKETQYF. CDR3 bases: TGTGCCAGCAGTTCCCTTCGACAGGGAAAAGAGACCCAGTACTTC. The rearrangement links TRBV27 to TRBJ2-5; 7 nucleotides align to TRBD1. V lost 4 bases and J lost 3; bases outside the gene matches: 8. Germline CDR1 is MNHEY and CDR2 is SMNVEV (reference sequence). The CDR3 is made up of 15 amino acids.

This clonotype came up many times. The V gene is TRBV10-3, the J gene TRBJ1-6; D is undetermined. Trimming removed 5 bases at V and 7 bases at J, with 12 bases between. The CDR3 is 14 residues long. The V gene's germline CDR1 is ENHRY and CDR2 SYGVKD. CDR3 coding DNA: TGTGCCATCAGTTCGAACCCTGACAATTCACCCCTCCACTTT. Its protein product is CAISSNPDNSPLHF.

There are many counts of this clonotype. V and J are TRBV12-3 or TRBV12-4 and TRBJ1-2; 7 bases are a match to TRBD1. The CDR3 has 12 residues. J lost 10 bases, V lost 7 bases, and 9 bases had no gene match. The DNA for the CDR3 is TGTGCCAGCACTAGACAGGGCTCGTTCTACACCTTC. Protein: CASTRQGSFYTF.

This clonotype was recorded many times. The chain employs TRBV6-1 and TRBJ1-1; D is unclear. The CDR3 runs 14 residues. Germline V gene data show CDR1 as MNHNS and CDR2 as SASEGT. V lost 0 bases, J lost 1 base, and 6 bases lay in between. Written as DNA, the CDR3 is TGTGCCAGCAGTGAAGCGGGGAAGAACACTGAAGCTTTCTTT. Translating it yields CASSEAGKNTEAFF.

There are many counts of this clonotype. J is TRBJ1-4 and V is TRBV12-3 or TRBV12-4, with TRBD1 as a possible D gene (5 bases). Trimming removed 6 bases from V and 5 bases from J, with 13 bases in between. The CDR3 covers 14 residues. The CDR3 region has the DNA TGTGCCAGCAGCTCCAGTGCAGGGAATGAAAAACTGTTTTTT. Translation gives CASSSSAGNEKLFF.

In this sample, this clonotype turned up many times. The chain uses TRBV7-2 and TRBJ2-1; TRBD2 aligns across 7 bases. CDR1 and CDR2 from the germline V gene are SGHTA and FQGNSA. Trimming cost V 4 bases and J 5 bases; bases outside gene matches: 8. CDR3 length: 15 residues. The CDR3 coding sequence is TGTGCCAGCAGCTACCTGGGGGGGTGGGACAATGAGCAGTTCTTC. Protein product: CASSYLGGWDNEQFF.

This clonotype came up many times. V usage is TRBV6-1 and J usage is TRBJ1-2; 7 nucleotides match TRBD1. J was trimmed by 4 bases and V by 1 base; bases with no gene match: 3. CDR1 is MNHNS and CDR2 is SASEGT in the germline V gene. CDR3 length: 14 amino acids. CDR3: CASSEDGTAYGYTF. In DNA form, the CDR3 reads TGTGCCAGCAGTGAAGACGGGACAGCCTATGGCTACACCTTC.

This clonotype was detected many times. The chain couples TRBV7-9 to TRBJ2-4, with D possibly being TRBD1 or TRBD2 (5 bases each). The CDR3 consists of 15 residues. The germline V and J ends were trimmed by 4 bases and 5 bases, with 15 bases remaining between them. Germline V gene sequence: CDR1 SEHNR, CDR2 FQNEAQ (reference sequence). This CDR3 reads CASSSEWGWQNIQYF. CDR3 nucleotide sequence: TGTGCCAGCAGCTCCGAATGGGGGTGGCAAAACATTCAGTACTTC.

This clonotype occurred many times. The chain combines TRBV10-3 with TRBJ2-7, with 7 nucleotides matching TRBD1. Germline CDR1 is ENHRY and CDR2 is SYGVKD. V gave up 0 bases and J gave up 6 bases; unmatched junction bases: 2. This CDR3 comprises 13 residues. This CDR3 reads CAISESKGAEQYF. The CDR3 DNA follows: TGTGCCATCAGTGAGTCGAAGGGGGCCGAGCAGTACTTC.

This clonotype was observed a few times. The chain joins TRBV5-6 to TRBJ2-2, with TRBD2 as a possible D gene (5 bases). The CDR3 is made up of 14 amino acids. V dropped 0 bases and J dropped 8 bases, with 11 bases sitting between them. CDR1 is SGHDT, CDR2 YYEEEE, per germline. The DNA for the CDR3 is TGTGCCAGCAGCTTGGTGAGGGAGAGAGGGGAGCTGTTTTTT. Its translation: CASSLVRERGELFF.

The CDR3 is CASSFVDNYEQYF. CDR3 nucleotides: TGTGCCAGCAGCTTTGTAGATAACTACGAGCAGTACTTC. V gene TRBV5-6 combines with J gene TRBJ2-7; D is ambiguous. Trimming left V 2 bases short and J 3 bases short, with 9 bases between. Germline V lookup: CDR1 SGHDT, CDR2 YYEEEE. The CDR3 totals 13 residues.